This TCR beta chain was sequenced during a study of response to subunit inactivated influenza vaccine. Trimming cost V 7 bases and J 2 bases, with 12 bases left between them. CDR3 length: 13 residues. Germline CDR1 is MDHEN and CDR2 is SYDVKM. MiXCR, applied by TCRdb to the RT-PCR reads, yields one record per CDR3 protein. The sample records some 540,000 distinct CDR3 sequences, 20% to 25% being singletons. These same data were also listed under a study on T cells expressing NK-cell markers. In that study: Making the TCR beta cDNA relied on 5'RACE template switching with UMIs. The TCR beta repertoires originated in sorted CD3+CD56+NKG2C+, CD3+CD56+NKG2C- and CD3+CD56-NKG2C+ T cells. Among the eight sequenced donors, seven tested HCMV-seropositive and one tested seronegative. NKG2C+ dominant clonotypes from more than 5 donors made up about 1.0-8% of CD8+ T cells.

This receptor was taken from a man aged 50 or older who received an inactivated influenza vaccine. The sample here was CD4+ T cells sorted from PBMCs, taken 12 days after vaccination. The V and J genes are TRBV28 and TRBJ2-7; perhaps D is TRBD1 or TRBD2 (6 bases each). CDR3 in DNA: TGTGCCAGCAATCGGGGGCGGGCCTACGAGCAGTACTTC. This gives the protein CASNRGRAYEQYF.